One and the same sample provided the 23 T cell receptor beta chains below, sequenced in a study of CD8 T cells in Susac syndrome. Reverse transcription of about 0.45 to 1 ug RNA was carried out with random hexamers. TCRdb itself ran the immunoSEQ multiplex PCR reads through MiXCR, one entry per CDR3 protein. The sample records 95,000 to 150,000 distinct CDR3 sequences, over 90% being singletons. Material: CD4+ T cells from PBMCs. Receptors were obtained from a human donor with Susac syndrome.

The chain combines TRBV29-1 with TRBJ1-2, with a weak D call TRBD1 (5 bases). Deletions cut 5 bases from V and 2 bases from J, with 9 bases between. Germline CDR1 SQVTM, CDR2 ANQGSEA. The CDR3 covers 12 residues. This CDR3 reads CSVNEGNYGYTF. The CDR3, as DNA: TGCAGCGTTAATGAGGGGAACTATGGCTACACCTTC.

The chain combines TRBV7-2 with TRBJ2-3, with 10 bases fitting TRBD2. Germline V lookup: CDR1 SGHTA, CDR2 FQGNSA. The CDR3 spans 17 residues. V dropped 1 base and J dropped 4; count of bases not matched to a gene: 8. For the CDR3, the DNA is TGTGCCAGCAGCTTAGGGTCCAGCGGGAGGGCCGCAGATACGCAGTATTTT. Translated: CASSLGSSGRAADTQYF.

This clonotype was observed a single time. One junction end does not reproduce the germline sequence, and a read error may be involved. The J gene is TRBJ1-1, the V gene TRBV7-7, with D perhaps TRBD1 (6 bases). Germline V lookup: CDR1 SSHAT, CDR2 FNYEAQ (reference sequence). The CDR3 spans 13 residues. The CDR3 sequence: CASSAGPRGEAFF. CDR3 DNA: TGTGCTAGCAGCGCTGGGCCCAGGGGAGAAGCTTTCTTT.

The chain links TRBV20-1 to TRBJ2-3, with TRBD2 identical over 10 bases. The V gene's germline CDR1 is DFQATT and CDR2 SNEGSKA (reference sequence). The length of the CDR3 is 17 residues. V lost 0 bases to trimming and J lost 3 bases; unmatched junction nucleotides: 9. This CDR3 reads CSARDRMIAGGTDTQYF. The DNA for the CDR3 is TGCAGTGCTAGAGATAGAATGATAGCGGGAGGAACAGATACGCAGTATTTT.

This clonotype was recorded once. V usage is TRBV5-6 and J usage is TRBJ2-2; D is unresolved. V lost 0 bases and J 2 bases, leaving 8 bases between the germline ends. CDR1 is SGHDT and CDR2 is YYEEEE in the germline V gene. The CDR3 totals 15 residues. In DNA, the CDR3 is TGTGCCAGCAGCTTGGTTTCAGCTAACACCGGGGAGCTGTTTTTT. It is translated as CASSLVSANTGELFF.

The chain joins TRBV12-3 or TRBV12-4 to TRBJ1-5, with TRBD1 identical over 9 bases. This CDR3 is built from 18 residues. V was pared by 6 bases and J by 2 bases, with 14 bases of the junction left unmatched. The CDR3: CASRYEGGTGRGNQPQHF. CDR3 bases: TGTGCCAGCAGATACGAGGGCGGGACAGGGCGAGGCAATCAGCCCCAGCATTTT.

This rearrangement joins TRBV9 to TRBJ2-1; D ambiguous. Germline V CDR1 and CDR2: SGDLS, YYNGEE. The CDR3 contains 12 residues. V was trimmed by 1 base and J by 10 bases, leaving 9 bases between them. The CDR3 nucleotides read TGTGCCAGCAGCGTAATAGCCGGGGAGCAGTTCTTC. Encoded protein: CASSVIAGEQFF.

The chain carries TRBV5-4 and TRBJ2-7; 11 bases match TRBD1. Germline lookup yields CDR1 SGHNT and CDR2 YYREEE (reference sequence). CDR3 length: 15 residues. V was pared by 2 bases and J by 1 base, with 2 bases of the junction left unmatched. CDR3 amino acids: CASSFGQGASYEQYF. CDR3 coding DNA: TGTGCCAGCAGCTTCGGACAGGGGGCTTCCTACGAGCAGTACTTC.

V is TRBV7-9 and J is TRBJ2-5, with D possibly matching TRBD2 (5 bases). CDR3 length equals 14 residues. The germline CDR1 and CDR2 sequences are SEHNR and FQNEAQ (reference sequence). V lost 1 base and J lost 5, with 11 bases in between. The CDR3 reads CASSLGTRGETQYF. The DNA of the CDR3 is TGTGCCAGCAGCTTAGGAACGAGAGGGGAGACCCAGTACTTC.

Points on this clonotype: One junction end does not reproduce the germline sequence, and a read error may be involved. The rearrangement joins TRBV7-7 to TRBJ2-1, with 10 bases that match TRBD2. This CDR3 has 15 residues. CDR1 is SSHAT, CDR2 FNYEAQ, per germline (reference sequence). The CDR3 region has the DNA TGTGCTAGCAGCTTAAGCGGGAGGGGGATCAATGAGCAGTTCTTC. Protein sequence: CASSLSGRGINEQFF.

The chain is built from TRBV25-1 and TRBJ1-2; 7 bases fit TRBD1. The V gene's germline CDR1 is MGHDK and CDR2 SYGVNS. This CDR3 contains 15 residues. Trimming took 3 bases from V and 5 from J; bases not matched to a gene: 9. In nucleotides, the CDR3 is TGTGCCAGCAGTGATAATCTCGGGACAGCTTATGGCTACACCTTC. This sequence encodes CASSDNLGTAYGYTF.

The V call is TRBV10-3, the J call TRBJ1-3, with D uncertain. The V and J ends lost 3 bases and 4 bases respectively, with 13 bases between them. Germline V gene data show CDR1 as ENHRY and CDR2 as SYGVKD. The CDR3 is made up of 15 amino acids. The CDR3 nucleotides are TGTGCCATCAGTGACAAAGGAGGTACCGGAAACACCATATATTTT. Residues: CAISDKGGTGNTIYF.

This clonotype was recorded once. This chain uses TRBV28 with TRBJ2-3, with D uncertain. In germline, CDR1 is MDHEN, CDR2 SYDVKM. V was trimmed by 6 bases and J by 6 bases, leaving 10 bases between them. The CDR3 consists of 12 residues. CDR3 nucleotide sequence: TGTGCCAGCAGCTTTACCCGGGATACGCAGTATTTT. Protein product: CASSFTRDTQYF.

The CDR3 sequence: CASSGQGTGTIYF. In nucleotides, the CDR3 is TGTGCCAGCAGTGGACAGGGGACTGGCACCATATATTTT. The V and J genes are TRBV25-1 and TRBJ1-3, with 8 positions matching TRBD1. V gave up 4 bases and J gave up 9 bases; unmatched junction bases: 5. Germline V CDR1 and CDR2: MGHDK, SYGVNS. This CDR3 has 13 amino acids.

This sequence joins TRBV20-1 and TRBJ2-7, with no clear D. V was shortened by 0 bases and J by 2 bases, with 11 bases between the two germline ends. Germline V lookup: CDR1 DFQATT, CDR2 SNEGSKA (reference sequence). The CDR3 is made up of 14 amino acids. This chain's CDR3 is CSARDFGGPYEQYF. Here the CDR3 DNA reads TGCAGTGCTAGAGATTTTGGCGGCCCCTACGAGCAGTACTTC.

The chain employs TRBV30 and TRBJ2-3; perhaps TRBD1 as D (6 bases). The germline V gene encodes CDR1 GTSNPN and CDR2 SVGIG (reference sequence). Trimming removed 4 bases from V and 2 bases from J, with 7 bases in between. The CDR3 is made up of 12 amino acids. CDR3 region: CAWTGDTDTQYF. The CDR3 DNA reads as TGTGCCTGGACAGGGGACACAGATACGCAGTATTTT. The full variable domain, with the rest looked up from reference TRBV30 and TRBJ2-3, is SQTIHQWPATLVQPVGSPLSLECTVEGTSNPNLYWYRQAAGRGLQLLFYSVGIGQISSEVPQNLSASRPQDRQFILSSKKLLLSDSGFYLCAWTGDTDTQYFGPGTRLTVL.

This sequence joins TRBV27 and TRBJ1-4; no reliable D call. CDR1 is MNHEY, CDR2 SMNVEV, per germline (reference sequence). Trimming took off 3 bases at V and 3 bases at J, with 8 bases between the two ends. The CDR3 runs 14 residues. This chain's CDR3 is CASSLRRANEKLFF. CDR3 sequence (DNA): TGTGCCAGCAGTTTGCGGAGGGCTAATGAAAAACTGTTTTTT.

The V gene is TRBV5-4, the J gene TRBJ1-1, with D possibly being TRBD1 (5 bases). From germline, CDR1 is SGHNT and CDR2 YYREEE (reference sequence). CDR3 size: 16 residues. V was shortened by 4 bases and J by 4 bases, with 20 bases between the two germline ends. CDR3 DNA: TGTGCCAGCAGCGAAACCGCTGGGGGACTAGGCACTGAAGCTTTCTTT. This gives the protein CASSETAGGLGTEAFF.

The V and J genes are TRBV7-9 and TRBJ2-5; perhaps TRBD2 as D (7 bases). Trimming removed 5 bases at V and 5 bases at J, with 21 bases between. The V gene's germline CDR1 is SEHNR and CDR2 FQNEAQ (reference sequence). The CDR3 runs to 16 residues. The CDR3 coding sequence is TGTGCCAGCAGCCCCGGACAGATTGAGGGAGGGGAGACCCAGTACTTC. Its protein product is CASSPGQIEGGETQYF.

This clonotype was picked up one time. This rearrangement joins TRBV5-1 to TRBJ2-3, with 8 bases fitting TRBD1. This CDR3 is built from 14 residues. Germline V gene sequence: CDR1 SGHRS, CDR2 YFSETQ. V shed 5 bases and J 3 bases; nucleotides not matched to a gene: 5. The CDR3 coding sequence is TGCGCCAGCAGGTTGACAGGGGCTACAGATACGCAGTATTTT. Translation gives CASRLTGATDTQYF.

The CDR3 region has the DNA TGCGCCAGCAGCCAAGTATTCGGAGAGACCCAGTACTTC. This codes for CASSQVFGETQYF. This chain joins TRBV4-1 and TRBJ2-5; D gene uncertain. The length of the CDR3 is 13 residues. The V gene's germline CDR1 is MGHRA and CDR2 YSYEKL. V lost 1 base and J 4 bases, leaving 7 bases between the germline ends.

The chain employs TRBV20-1 and TRBJ2-1; the match to TRBD2 covers 10 bases. Looked up from germline, CDR1 is DFQATT and CDR2 is SNEGSKA (reference sequence). With V trimmed by 5 bases and J by 10 bases, 14 bases remained unmatched. The CDR3 sequence is 15 residues long. For the CDR3, the DNA is TGCAGTGCTTTAGAGATGGCACTAGCGGGAACGGAGCAGTTCTTC. Its translation is CSALEMALAGTEQFF.

The chain combines TRBV7-3 with TRBJ2-2, with D possibly TRBD1 on 6 matching bases. The CDR3 spans 16 residues. V was cut by 5 bases and J by 0 bases, with 13 bases left in between. The V gene's germline CDR1 is SGHTA and CDR2 FQGTGA. The CDR3 region is CASSRDTSANTGELFF. CDR3 coding DNA: TGTGCCAGCAGCCGGGACACCTCCGCGAACACCGGGGAGCTGTTTTTT.